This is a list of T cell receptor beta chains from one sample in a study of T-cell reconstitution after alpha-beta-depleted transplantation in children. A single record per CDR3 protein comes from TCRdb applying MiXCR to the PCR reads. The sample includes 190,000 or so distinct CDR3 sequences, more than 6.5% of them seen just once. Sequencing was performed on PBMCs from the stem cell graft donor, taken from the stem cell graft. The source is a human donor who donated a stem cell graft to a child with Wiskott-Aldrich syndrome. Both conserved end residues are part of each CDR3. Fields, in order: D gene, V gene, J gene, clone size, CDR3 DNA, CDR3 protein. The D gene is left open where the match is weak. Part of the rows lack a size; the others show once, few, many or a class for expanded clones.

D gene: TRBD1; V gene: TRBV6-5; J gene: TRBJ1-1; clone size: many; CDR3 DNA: TGTGCCAGCACAATTCAGGGGGCGAACACTGAAGCTTTCTTT; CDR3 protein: CASTIQGANTEAFF
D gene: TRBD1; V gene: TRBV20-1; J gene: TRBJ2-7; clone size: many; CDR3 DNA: TGCAGTGCTAGAGAAAACCGGGACAGGGGAGACTTC; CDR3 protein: CSARENRDRGDF
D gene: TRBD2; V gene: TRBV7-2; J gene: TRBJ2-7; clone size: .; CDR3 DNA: TGTGCCAGCAGCCTCCTAGCGGGAGGAATTTACGAGCAGTACTTC; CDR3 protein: CASSLLAGGIYEQYF
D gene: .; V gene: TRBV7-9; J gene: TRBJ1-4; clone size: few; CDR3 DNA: TGTGCCAGCAGCTTAGTGGTGAAGGGTCTTGAAAAACTGTTTTTT; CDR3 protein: CASSLVVKGLEKLFF
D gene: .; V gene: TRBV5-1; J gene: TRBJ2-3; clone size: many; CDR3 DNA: TGCGCCAGCAGCTTGGAGGGATTTGGAACAGATACGCAGTATTTT; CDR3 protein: CASSLEGFGTDTQYF
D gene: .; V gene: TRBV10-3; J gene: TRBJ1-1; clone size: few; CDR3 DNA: TGTGCCATCATGGGACTGCTTAGGGCTTTCTTT; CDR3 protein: CAIMGLLRAFF
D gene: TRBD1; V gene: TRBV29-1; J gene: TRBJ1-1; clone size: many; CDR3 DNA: TGCAGCGTGGTTTCCGGGACAGGGAACACTGAAGCTTTCTTT; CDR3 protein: CSVVSGTGNTEAFF
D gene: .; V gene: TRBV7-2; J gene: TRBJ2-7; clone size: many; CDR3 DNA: TGTGCCAGCAGCCTGCCAACCTACGAGCAGTACTTC; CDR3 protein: CASSLPTYEQYF
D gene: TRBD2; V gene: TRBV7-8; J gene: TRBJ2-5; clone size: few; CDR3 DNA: TGTGCCAGCACCCCCCAGCGGGGGCGGGGGGGCCCCGGGACCCAGTACTTC; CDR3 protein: CASTPQRGRGGPGTQYF
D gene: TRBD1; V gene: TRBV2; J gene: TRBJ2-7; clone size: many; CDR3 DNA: TGTGCCAGCCTTCCCTGGGACAGGGGATTCTACGAGCAGTACTTC; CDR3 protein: CASLPWDRGFYEQYF
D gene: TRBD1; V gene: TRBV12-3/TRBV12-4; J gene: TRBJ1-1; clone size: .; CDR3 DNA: TGTGCCAGCAGAGGACAGGGTTTTTCTGAAGCTTTCTTT; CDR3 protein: CASRGQGFSEAFF
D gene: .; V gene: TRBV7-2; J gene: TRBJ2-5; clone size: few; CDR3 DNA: TGTGCCAGCAGCGAAACTAGCTATGAGACCCAGTACTTC; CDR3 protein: CASSETSYETQYF
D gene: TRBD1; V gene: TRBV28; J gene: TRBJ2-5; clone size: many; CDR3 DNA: TGTGCCAGCAGCCCCGGGACAGGGGAGGGAGAGACCCAGTACTTC; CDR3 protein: CASSPGTGEGETQYF
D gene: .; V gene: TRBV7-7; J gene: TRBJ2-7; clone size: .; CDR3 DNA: TGTGCCAGCAGCCCGAGACACTCCGAGCAGTACTTC; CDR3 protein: CASSPRHSEQYF
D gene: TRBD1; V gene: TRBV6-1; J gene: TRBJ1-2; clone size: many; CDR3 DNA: TGTGCCAGCAGTGCCGGGACAGGCAGTCCCTACACCTTC; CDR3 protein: CASSAGTGSPYTF
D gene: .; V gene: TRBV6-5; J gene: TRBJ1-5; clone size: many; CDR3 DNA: TGTGCCAGCAGTTCAACCCATAGCAATCAGCCCCAGCATTTT; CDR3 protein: CASSSTHSNQPQHF
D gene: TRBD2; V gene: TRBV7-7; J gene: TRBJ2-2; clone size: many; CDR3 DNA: TGTGCCAGCAGCCCCATGACTAGCGGGAACCCCGGAGAGCTGTTTTTT; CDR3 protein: CASSPMTSGNPGELFF
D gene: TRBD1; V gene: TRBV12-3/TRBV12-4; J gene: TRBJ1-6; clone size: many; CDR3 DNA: TGTGCCAGCAGTTTAGCGACAGGGCCTAATTCACCCCTCCACTTT; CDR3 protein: CASSLATGPNSPLHF
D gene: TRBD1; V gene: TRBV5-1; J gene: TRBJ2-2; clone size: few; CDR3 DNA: TGCGCCAGCAGCGCGACAGGGCTCCCCGGGGAGCTGTTTTTT; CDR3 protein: CASSATGLPGELFF
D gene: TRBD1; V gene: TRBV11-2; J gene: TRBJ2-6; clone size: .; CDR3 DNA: TGTGCCAGCAGCAGGTCCGGGACAGGCCTTTCTGGGGCCAACGTCCTGACTTTC; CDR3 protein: CASSRSGTGLSGANVLTF
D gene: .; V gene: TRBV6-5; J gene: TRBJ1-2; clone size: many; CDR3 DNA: TGTGCCAGCACCAGACATAAGGGGGATGGCTACACCTTC; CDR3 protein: CASTRHKGDGYTF
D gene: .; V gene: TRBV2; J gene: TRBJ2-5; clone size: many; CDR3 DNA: TGTGCCAGCAGTGAAGGTGGTGATGGAATGTGGAGGAGAGAGACCCAGTACTTC; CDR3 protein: CASSEGGDGMWRRETQYF
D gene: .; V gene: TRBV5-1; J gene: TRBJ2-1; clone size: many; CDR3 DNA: TGCGCCAGCAGCCCTACCACACGCTCCTACAATGAGCAGTTCTTC; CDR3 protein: CASSPTTRSYNEQFF
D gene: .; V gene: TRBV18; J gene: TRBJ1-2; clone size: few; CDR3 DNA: TGTGCCAGCTCACCATCGGTCCGACAGGTCGACACTGATGGCTACACCTTC; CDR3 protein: CASSPSVRQVDTDGYTF
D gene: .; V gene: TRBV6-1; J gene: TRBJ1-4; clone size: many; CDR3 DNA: TGTGCCAGCAGGAAAGAACAGGGTGTAACTAATGAAAAACTGTTTTTT; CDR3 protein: CASRKEQGVTNEKLFF
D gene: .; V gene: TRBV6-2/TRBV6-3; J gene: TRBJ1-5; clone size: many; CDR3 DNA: TGTGCCAGCAGGGACAGATTAAATCAGCCCCAGCATTTT; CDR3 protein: CASRDRLNQPQHF
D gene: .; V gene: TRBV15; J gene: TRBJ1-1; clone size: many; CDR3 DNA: TGTGCCACCAGCCGCGGGCGGGGACTGAACACTGAAGCTTTCTTT; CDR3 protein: CATSRGRGLNTEAFF
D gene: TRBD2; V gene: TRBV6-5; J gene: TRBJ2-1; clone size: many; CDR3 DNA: TGTGCCAGCAGTCCGGGAGGGGTCGATGAGCAGTTCTTC; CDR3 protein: CASSPGGVDEQFF
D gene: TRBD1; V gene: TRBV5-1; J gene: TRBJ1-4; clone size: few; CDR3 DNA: TGCGCCAGCAGCTTGGCCGTCGGGACAGCTGAAAAACTGTTTTTT; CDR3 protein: CASSLAVGTAEKLFF
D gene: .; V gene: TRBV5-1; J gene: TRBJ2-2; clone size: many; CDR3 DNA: TGCGCCAGCAGCTTCTTAGGAACAGACACCGGGGAGCTGTTTTTT; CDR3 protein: CASSFLGTDTGELFF
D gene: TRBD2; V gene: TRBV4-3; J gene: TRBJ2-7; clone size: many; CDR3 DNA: TGCGCCAGCAGCCAAGACTATCGACTAGCGGGAGTCGAGCAGTACTTC; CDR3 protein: CASSQDYRLAGVEQYF
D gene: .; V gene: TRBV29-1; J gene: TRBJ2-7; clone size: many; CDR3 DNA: TGCAGCGCCGGGACGGAGTACGAGCAGTACTTC; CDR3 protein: CSAGTEYEQYF
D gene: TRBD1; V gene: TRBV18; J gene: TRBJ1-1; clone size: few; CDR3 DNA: TGTGCCAGCTCACCCACGACAGGGGCCGGAGCTGAAGCTTTCTTT; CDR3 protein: CASSPTTGAGAEAFF
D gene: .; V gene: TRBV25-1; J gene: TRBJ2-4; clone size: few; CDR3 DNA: TGTGCCAGCAGTGAGCTCTGGGCGGGGGCGCAGGACATTCAGTACTTC; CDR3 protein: CASSELWAGAQDIQYF
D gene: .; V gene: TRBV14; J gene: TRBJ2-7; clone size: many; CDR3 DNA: TGTGCCAGCAGCCAACGGGGGCTCAACGAGCAGTACTTC; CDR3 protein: CASSQRGLNEQYF
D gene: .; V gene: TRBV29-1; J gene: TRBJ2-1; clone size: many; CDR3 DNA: TGCAGCGTTGAAGCGGAGCCTACCTACAATGAGCAGTTCTTC; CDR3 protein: CSVEAEPTYNEQFF
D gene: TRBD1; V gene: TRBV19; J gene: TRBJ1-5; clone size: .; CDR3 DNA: TGTGCCAGTAGTCCTTGGGGACAGGGGGAAACTCAGCCCCAGCATTTT; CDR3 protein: CASSPWGQGETQPQHF
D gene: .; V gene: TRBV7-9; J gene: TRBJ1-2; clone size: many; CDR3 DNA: TGTGCCAGCAGCTTAGAAGGGAATGGCTACACCTTC; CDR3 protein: CASSLEGNGYTF
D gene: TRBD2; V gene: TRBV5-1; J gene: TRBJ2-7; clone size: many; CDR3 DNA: TGCGCCAGCAGCTTCACTAGCGGGGATCCCTACGAGCAGTACTTC; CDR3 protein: CASSFTSGDPYEQYF
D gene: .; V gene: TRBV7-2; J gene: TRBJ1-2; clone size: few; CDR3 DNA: TGTGCCAGCAGCTCCTCCCGGGACGGATATGGCTACACCTTC; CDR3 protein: CASSSSRDGYGYTF
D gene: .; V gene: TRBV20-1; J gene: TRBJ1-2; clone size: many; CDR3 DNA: TGCAGTGCTCGAGATTCGGGGGTAATTGATGGCTACACCTTC; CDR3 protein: CSARDSGVIDGYTF
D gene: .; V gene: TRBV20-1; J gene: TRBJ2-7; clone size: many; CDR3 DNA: TGCAGTGCTGCCCCTCTGGAGCAGTACTTC; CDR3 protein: CSAAPLEQYF
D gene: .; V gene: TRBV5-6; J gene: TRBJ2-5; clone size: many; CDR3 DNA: TGTGCCAGCAGCGACGGGACTCCCAAAGAGACCCAGTACTTC; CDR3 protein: CASSDGTPKETQYF
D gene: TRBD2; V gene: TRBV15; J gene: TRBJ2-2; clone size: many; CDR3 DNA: TGTGCCACCAGCAGAGATACGCCGGGGGGTATCGGGGAGCTGTTTTTT; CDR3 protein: CATSRDTPGGIGELFF
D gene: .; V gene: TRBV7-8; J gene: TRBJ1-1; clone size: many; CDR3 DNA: TGTGCCAGCAGGCCTCAAACAGGGTGGGGAGCTGAAGCTTTCTTT; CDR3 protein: CASRPQTGWGAEAFF
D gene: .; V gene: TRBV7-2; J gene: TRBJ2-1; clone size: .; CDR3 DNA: TGTGCCAGCAGCTTAGGGTACTTTAATGAGCAGTTCTTC; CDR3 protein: CASSLGYFNEQFF
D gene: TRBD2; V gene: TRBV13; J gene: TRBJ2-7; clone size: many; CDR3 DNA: TGTGCCAGCAGCTGGCGGACTAGCGGGAGCCTCTCCTACGAGCAGTACTTC; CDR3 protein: CASSWRTSGSLSYEQYF
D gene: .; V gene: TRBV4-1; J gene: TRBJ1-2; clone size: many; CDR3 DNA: TGCGCCAGCAGCCAAGATTTGGTGCCCCTAGGTGGCTACACCTTC; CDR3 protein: CASSQDLVPLGGYTF
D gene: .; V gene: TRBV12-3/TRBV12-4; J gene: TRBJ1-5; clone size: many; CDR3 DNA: TGTGCCAGCAGTGGACGGAAGGGGGGCAATCAGCCCCAGCATTTT; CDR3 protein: CASSGRKGGNQPQHF
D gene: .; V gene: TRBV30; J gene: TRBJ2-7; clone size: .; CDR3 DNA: TGTGCCTGGAGTCCGGGAAGAGTGGGCGAGCAGTACTTC; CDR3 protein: CAWSPGRVGEQYF
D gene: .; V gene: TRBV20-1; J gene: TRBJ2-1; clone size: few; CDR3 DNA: TGCAGTGCTAGAGATCTCTACAATGAGCAGTTCTTC; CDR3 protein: CSARDLYNEQFF
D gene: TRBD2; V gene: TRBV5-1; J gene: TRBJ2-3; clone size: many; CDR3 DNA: TGCGCCAGCAGCTTGGGACTAGCGGGGGAAGATACGCAGTATTTT; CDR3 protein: CASSLGLAGEDTQYF
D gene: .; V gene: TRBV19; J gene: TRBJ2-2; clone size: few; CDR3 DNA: TGTGCCAGTAGTATACCGATGGAGACCCCAGGGGGGCTGGGATGGTCCGGGGAGCTGTTTTTT; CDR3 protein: CASSIPMETPGGLGWSGELFF
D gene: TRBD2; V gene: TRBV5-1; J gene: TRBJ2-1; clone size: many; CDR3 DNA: TGCGCCAGCAGCTTTGGACTAGCGGGGGTCAATGAGCAGTTCTTC; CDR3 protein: CASSFGLAGVNEQFF
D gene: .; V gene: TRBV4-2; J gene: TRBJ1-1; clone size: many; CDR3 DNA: TGTGCCAGCAGCCAAGTAGGCCAGGTTGCTTTCTTT; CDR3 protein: CASSQVGQVAFF